A selection of T cell receptor beta chains follows, all from one sample in a study of blood T cell repertoires in COVID-19. Clones were read by immunoSEQ multiplex PCR, and TCRdb kept only the in-frame ones, dropping some. This table has 24,000 or so clones, about nine tenths appearing once. The specimen sequenced was peripheral blood. All receptors derive from an elderly woman with acute or convalescent COVID-19. CDR3s leave out the opening cysteine and the closing phenylalanine or tryptophan. Each record gives: J gene, V gene, CDR3 protein.

TRBJ2-7,TRBV6-5,ASTRETGAPYEQY
TRBJ1-2,TRBV21-1,ASLDSVYGYT
TRBJ2-4,TRBV27,ASSRGGWDIQY
TRBJ1-5,TRBV27,ASSLSRDQPQH
TRBJ2-7,TRBV4-1,ASSGTGDEQY
TRBJ1-3,TRBV10-3,AISEVPGQGASGNTIY
TRBJ2-3,TRBV3-1/TRBV3-2,ASSHWGGLGTDTQY
TRBJ1-2,TRBV5-6,ASSSFYGYT
TRBJ1-1,TRBV10-1,ASSLYQTGAEAF
TRBJ1-2,TRBV25-1,ASSVWQPTDYGYT
TRBJ2-7,TRBV4-1,ASSFRTSSHEQY
TRBJ1-5,TRBV19,ASSLGTEGQPQH
TRBJ2-2,TRBV30,AWRRRFPGELF
TRBJ2-1,TRBV7-9,ASSHRLAGNEQF
TRBJ2-4,TRBV6-5,ASTTRSLAKNIQY
TRBJ2-6,TRBV5-1,ASSPGGITSGANVLT
TRBJ1-1,TRBV5-6,ASSGRGGTEAF
TRBJ1-2,TRBV6-5,AGTKPESPNYGYT
TRBJ2-3,TRBV5-8,ASSLYGSADTQY
TRBJ1-2,TRBV19,ASTEVEGPGGYT
TRBJ1-2,TRBV7-9,ASSLDISYGYT
TRBJ1-5,TRBV6-1,ASSERGQRRQPQH
TRBJ1-2,TRBV2,ASSDRGIWARYGYT
TRBJ2-7,TRBV15,ATSRSRDRVDEQY
TRBJ1-4,TRBV5-4,ASSGQENEKLF
TRBJ2-3,TRBV18,ASSPPSVDTQY
TRBJ1-4,TRBV18,ASSPPSGNEKLF
TRBJ2-1,TRBV18,ASRSQSRRYNEQF
TRBJ2-5,TRBV3-1/TRBV3-2,ASSPGGQETQY
TRBJ2-7,TRBV7-2,ASSNLYRPSGSSYEQY
TRBJ2-5,TRBV19,ASSILTEETQY
TRBJ1-4,TRBV7-2,ASSLLGQGEKLF
TRBJ2-3,TRBV6-2/TRBV6-3,ASSSPDSWGGKDTQY
TRBJ2-1,TRBV7-9,ASSLTAGGNNEQF
TRBJ1-3,TRBV6-6,ASKLAGGGGNTIY
TRBJ2-1,TRBV7-2,ASSSQTRAGFPNEQF
TRBJ2-3,TRBV11-2,ASSLGPSGGFDTQY
TRBJ2-3,TRBV30,AWGFTDTQY
TRBJ2-5,TRBV18,ASSRSRTETQY
TRBJ2-5,TRBV12-3/TRBV12-4,ASSPRGETQY
TRBJ2-2,TRBV6-5,ASSYSGGGNTGELF
TRBJ2-1,TRBV9,ASSPTDRDPYNEQF
TRBJ2-7,TRBV10-1,ASSGGTSGPSYEQY
TRBJ2-7,TRBV3-1/TRBV3-2,ASKGGGRGSYEQY
TRBJ2-3,TRBV10-3,AISGKAGGLLNLFTDTQY
TRBJ2-2,TRBV19,ASNPSDRVLAGELF
TRBJ2-2,TRBV3-1/TRBV3-2,ASSQDRWGGPGELF
TRBJ2-2,TRBV6-4,ASSDQGTGGFELF
TRBJ1-5,TRBV7-9,ASSSYNQPQH
TRBJ1-5,TRBV30,AWSVQAGQPQH
TRBJ1-2,TRBV5-4,ASSLGLDRPRGYT
TRBJ1-6,TRBV7-9,ASSPPGTGNSPLH
TRBJ2-2,TRBV4-3,ASSQEGGRSGELF
TRBJ1-2,TRBV30,AWKEQGNYGYT